This is a list of T cell receptor beta chains from one sample in a study of blood T cell repertoires in COVID-19. TCRdb keeps only in-frame clones here, not all; method: immunoSEQ multiplex PCR. Among over 200,000 clones listed, around four fifths were seen once. What was sequenced was peripheral blood. The receptors were gathered from a woman over 75 with active or convalescent COVID-19. The CDR3 runs from the conserved cysteine through the conserved F or W.

v_gene: TRBV7-2; j_gene: TRBJ1-1; CDR3aa: CASSGPGGYTEAFF
v_gene: TRBV2; j_gene: TRBJ1-1; CDR3aa: CASSLRQVTNTEAFF
v_gene: TRBV3-1/TRBV3-2; j_gene: TRBJ1-5; CDR3aa: CASSQEGAGNQPQHF
v_gene: TRBV19; j_gene: TRBJ2-7; CDR3aa: CASGALDSYEQYF
v_gene: TRBV18; j_gene: TRBJ2-1; CDR3aa: CASSGEGYEQFF
v_gene: TRBV20-1; j_gene: TRBJ2-7; CDR3aa: CSARGPEQYF
v_gene: TRBV12-3/TRBV12-4; j_gene: TRBJ1-2; CDR3aa: CASKDREDYGYTF
v_gene: TRBV6-5; j_gene: TRBJ2-6; CDR3aa: CASTRGLTGANVLTF
v_gene: TRBV21-1; j_gene: TRBJ2-4; CDR3aa: CASSARLQGAKNIQYF
v_gene: TRBV15; j_gene: TRBJ2-3; CDR3aa: CATSRENRGRTDTQYF
v_gene: TRBV5-1; j_gene: TRBJ2-3; CDR3aa: CASSRVRDRSSTDTQYF
v_gene: TRBV10-3; j_gene: TRBJ2-6; CDR3aa: CAIRATGPSGANVLTF
v_gene: TRBV29-1; j_gene: TRBJ1-5; CDR3aa: CSPLTRRDQPQHF
v_gene: TRBV4-1; j_gene: TRBJ2-7; CDR3aa: CASSQPRQGYEQYF
v_gene: TRBV19; j_gene: TRBJ1-2; CDR3aa: CASSIGQRAGGYTF
v_gene: TRBV6-5; j_gene: TRBJ1-2; CDR3aa: CASRNRESYTF
v_gene: TRBV7-9; j_gene: TRBJ1-1; CDR3aa: CASSFGQATEAFF